This TCR beta chain was sequenced during a study of blood T cell repertoires in COVID-19. Study as a whole: Samples of COVID-19 (acute and convalescent) were obtained from the United States, Italy and Spain. T cells, B-cell-depleted T cells, or PBMCs supplied cDNA or gDNA.

V lost 3 bases and J 10 bases, leaving 16 bases between the germline ends. The CDR3 length is 14 residues. Germline V gene sequence: CDR1 DFQATT, CDR2 SNEGSKA (reference sequence). Study processing details: How many nucleated cells were present was estimated from reference gene primer amplification. TCRdb's copy holds only in-frame clones and misses some; the assay was immunoSEQ multiplex PCR. The D gene and trimming were derived from the DNA, and the V and J assignments and clone size from that table. The sample carries 440,000 or so clones, approximately 90% recorded once. Followed over time, Seattle patients had been enrolled while infection was active.

The TCR was taken from a woman between 40 and 50 years old with COVID-19, enrolled during active disease. The sample taken for sequencing was peripheral blood. The chain combines TRBV20-1 with TRBJ1-6; possible D gene TRBD1, 5 bases. CDR3 sequence: CSASRDSGDSPLHF. CDR3 nucleotides: TGCAGTGCTAGTAGAGACAGTGGTGACTCACCCCTCCACTTT.